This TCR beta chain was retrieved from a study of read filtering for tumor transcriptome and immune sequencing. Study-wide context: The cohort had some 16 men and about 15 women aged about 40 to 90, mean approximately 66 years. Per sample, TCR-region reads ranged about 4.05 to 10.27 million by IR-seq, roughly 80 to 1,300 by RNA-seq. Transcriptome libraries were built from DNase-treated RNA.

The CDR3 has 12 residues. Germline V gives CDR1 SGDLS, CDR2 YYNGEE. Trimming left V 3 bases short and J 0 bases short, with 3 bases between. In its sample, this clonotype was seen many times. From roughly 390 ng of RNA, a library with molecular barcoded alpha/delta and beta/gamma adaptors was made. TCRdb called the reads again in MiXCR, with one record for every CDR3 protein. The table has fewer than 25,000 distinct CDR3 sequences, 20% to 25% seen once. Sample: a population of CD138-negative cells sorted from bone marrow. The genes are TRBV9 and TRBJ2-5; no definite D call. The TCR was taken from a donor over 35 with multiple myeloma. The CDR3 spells CASSDNQETQYF. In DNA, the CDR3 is TGTGCCAGCAGCGACAACCAAGAGACCCAGTACTTC.